The next 20 T cell receptor beta chains were all read from a single sample in a study of blood T cells in healthy people across ages. For the second PCR, which ran for roughly 6 to 11 cycles, a sample-barcoded 5' primer and a J-beta primer mix were used. TCRdb reprocessed the 5' RACE reads via MiXCR and lists one record per CDR3 protein. This table has about a million distinct CDR3 sequences, just over 50% appearing once. Sequencing was done on a sample of blood. The receptors originated from a woman aged 55-75 years in good health.

The chain recombines TRBV29-1 with TRBJ1-1, with 7 bases matching TRBD1. The V gene's germline CDR1 is SQVTM and CDR2 ANQGSEA. The CDR3 is 14 residues long. After removal of 4 bases from V and 1 base from J, the junction contained 6 bases not matched to a gene. The CDR3 DNA reads as TGCAGCGTTGGACCGGGACAGAGGAACACTGAAGCTTTCTTT. This translates into CSVGPGQRNTEAFF.

V and J are TRBV25-1 and TRBJ1-5; 7 positions agree with TRBD1. This CDR3 contains 14 residues. V shed 5 bases and J 2 bases; nucleotides not matched to a gene: 3. Per germline, CDR1 MGHDK and CDR2 SYGVNS. The CDR3 DNA is TGTGCCAGCAGTAATACAGGGGGCAATCAGCCCCAGCATTTT. This codes for CASSNTGGNQPQHF.

This rearrangement joins TRBV11-2 to TRBJ2-7; D remains ambiguous. Germline V gene data show CDR1 as SGHAT and CDR2 as FQNNGV. Deletions cut 3 bases from V and 3 bases from J, with 12 bases between. The CDR3 totals 14 residues. The CDR3 DNA reads TGTGCCAGCAGCTTCGGTGGGGATGGCTACGAGCAGTACTTC. Amino acids: CASSFGGDGYEQYF. The variable domain in full, with the rest retrieved from reference TRBV11-2 and TRBJ2-7, is EAGVAQSPRYKIIEKRQSVAFWCNPISGHATLYWYQQILGQGPKLLIQFQNNGVVDDSQLPKDRFSAERLKGVDSTLKIQPAKLEDSAVYLCASSFGGDGYEQYFGPGTRLTVT.

CDR3 sequence reads: CANLGQGEQYF. In DNA, the CDR3 is TGTGCCAACCTAGGACAGGGCGAGCAGTACTTC. V is TRBV2 and J is TRBJ2-7; TRBD1 matches 8 bases. CDR1 is SNHLY, CDR2 FYNNEI, per germline. This CDR3 has 11 amino acids. V lost 10 bases and J lost 6; bases outside the gene matches: 5. The full variable domain, in which reference TRBV2 and TRBJ2-7 provide the parts outside the CDR3, is EPEVTQTPSHQVTQMGQEVILRCVPISNHLYFYWYRQILGQKVEFLVSFYNNEISEKSEIFDDQFSVERPDGSNFTLKIRSTKLEDSAMYFCANLGQGEQYFGPGTRLTVT.

This clonotype turned up a few times. J is TRBJ2-1 and V is TRBV7-9; D not certain. The CDR3 totals 14 residues. From germline, CDR1 is SEHNR and CDR2 FQNEAQ (reference sequence). The germline V and J ends were trimmed by 1 base and 7 bases, with 11 bases remaining between them. CDR3: CASSLVGGDNEQFF. CDR3 nucleotide sequence: TGTGCCAGCAGCTTAGTGGGTGGTGATAATGAGCAGTTCTTC.

This rearrangement joins TRBV7-2 to TRBJ2-3; 9 nucleotides align to TRBD2. The CDR3 is made up of 15 amino acids. Germline assignment: CDR1 SGHTA and CDR2 FQGNSA. V shed 6 bases, J shed 4 bases, and the junction held 8 bases outside the gene matches. The CDR3 is CASRRGGVDADTQYF. The CDR3 DNA reads TGTGCCAGCAGACGCGGGGGGGTGGATGCAGATACGCAGTATTTT.

J is TRBJ2-2 and V is TRBV9; weak D call: TRBD2 (5 bases). Germline lookup yields CDR1 SGDLS and CDR2 YYNGEE. The V and J ends lost 0 bases and 2 bases respectively, with 11 bases between them. The CDR3 is made up of 16 amino acids. The CDR3 loop is CASSVDPGTNTGELFF. The CDR3 DNA is TGTGCCAGCAGCGTAGACCCGGGAACAAACACCGGGGAGCTGTTTTTT.

This clonotype appeared a few times. The V call is TRBV12-3 or TRBV12-4, the J call TRBJ2-4; TRBD1 aligns across 10 bases. This CDR3 spans 14 amino acids. V shed 6 bases and J 13 bases; nucleotides not matched to a gene: 12. CDR3 region: CASRDRGSLGEQYF. Here the CDR3 DNA reads TGTGCCAGCAGGGACAGGGGGTCCCTAGGGGAGCAGTACTTC.

The rearrangement links TRBV29-1 to TRBJ2-4; 14 bases fit TRBD2. The J call may be faulty, since TRBJ2-7 better matches the DNA end. The CDR3 covers 16 residues. Germline-derived CDR1 and CDR2 are SQVTM and ANQGSEA. CDR3 residues: CSVDTVGTSGRREQYF. The CDR3 DNA is TGCAGCGTTGATACAGTGGGGACTAGCGGGAGACGCGAGCAGTACTTC.

J is TRBJ2-1 and V is TRBV6-6, with unresolved D. The CDR3 consists of 13 residues. CDR1 and CDR2 from the germline V gene are MNHNY and SVGAGI (reference sequence). This chain's CDR3 is CVTGGSSYNEQFF. CDR3 coding DNA: TGTGTCACGGGCGGAAGCTCCTACAATGAGCAGTTCTTC.

This sequence joins TRBV4-2 and TRBJ2-1; TRBD2 agrees at 14 bases. This CDR3 region has 16 residues. Trimming cost V 2 bases and J 8 bases; bases outside gene matches: 5. CDR1 is LGHNA, CDR2 YNFKEQ, per germline. CDR3 region: CASSQLGTSGSYEQFF. The CDR3 DNA is TGTGCCAGCAGCCAACTTGGGACTAGCGGGAGCTATGAGCAGTTCTTC.

The chain recombines TRBV10-3 with TRBJ2-7; 7 nucleotides match TRBD2. Trimming removed 7 bases from V and 5 bases from J; junction bases left unmatched: 11. This CDR3 has 14 amino acids. Germline assignment: CDR1 ENHRY and CDR2 SYGVKD. CDR3 sequence reads: CAINRGSGGNEQYF. The CDR3 DNA follows: TGTGCCATCAATAGGGGATCGGGGGGAAACGAGCAGTACTTC.

The chain is built from TRBV4-1 and TRBJ1-5, with D possibly TRBD1 on 6 matching bases. Germline CDR1 MGHRA, CDR2 YSYEKL. CDR3 length: 15 residues. V gave up 1 base and J gave up 4 bases, with 11 bases separating them. CDR3 region: CASSQGGQVNQPQHF. For the CDR3, the DNA is TGCGCCAGCAGCCAAGGGGGGCAGGTGAATCAGCCCCAGCATTTT.

V gene TRBV3-1 combines with J gene TRBJ2-4; no definite D call. The DNA matches TRBJ2-7 better at its end, which makes the J call doubtful. This CDR3 has 12 amino acids. Germline loops: CDR1 LGHDT, CDR2 YNNKEL (reference sequence). The CDR3 DNA sequence: TGTGCCAGCAGCCAATTACGCTACGAGCAGTACTTC. Its protein product is CASSQLRYEQYF.

In this sample, this clonotype turned up a few times. The gene calls are TRBV29-1 and TRBJ2-4; 11 nucleotides align to TRBD1. CDR1 and CDR2 from the germline V gene are SQVTM and ANQGSEA. V shed 6 bases and J 13 bases; nucleotides not matched to a gene: 14. The CDR3 consists of 14 residues. CDR3 protein: CSVVGQGAGDEQYF. The CDR3 DNA is TGCAGCGTAGTCGGACAGGGGGCTGGGGATGAGCAGTACTTC. Full variable domain (missing parts from reference TRBV29-1 and TRBJ2-4): SAVISQKPSRDICQRGTSLTIQCQVDSQVTMMFWYRQQPGQSLTLIATANQGSEATYESGFVIDKFPISRPNLTFSTLTVSNMSPEDSSIYLCSVVGQGAGDEQYFGAGTRLSVL.

The gene calls are TRBV20-1 and TRBJ2-3; no firm D call. Trimming shortened V by 5 bases and J by 4 bases, and 13 bases separated the two germline ends. Germline assignment: CDR1 DFQATT and CDR2 SNEGSKA (reference sequence). This CDR3 region has 13 residues. The CDR3 DNA follows: TGCAGTGCTCCTCGACCGGGCGCAGATACGCAGTATTTT. Amino acid sequence: CSAPRPGADTQYF.

This clonotype was counted between two and nine times. The chain links TRBV7-2 to TRBJ2-1, with TRBD2 matching over 11 bases. Looked up from germline, CDR1 is SGHTA and CDR2 is FQGNSA. Unmatched junction bases numbered 2, after V lost 8 bases and J lost 5 bases. The CDR3 loop spans 13 amino acids. The CDR3 region has the DNA TGTGCCAGCGGTAGCGGGAGGGACAATGAGCAGTTCTTC. As protein: CASGSGRDNEQFF.

The rearrangement uses TRBV28 and TRBJ2-1; TRBD1 or TRBD2 may be the D gene (6 bases each). Germline V gives CDR1 MDHEN, CDR2 SYDVKM. V was trimmed by 3 bases and J by 6 bases, leaving 18 bases between them. The CDR3 is 16 residues long. This CDR3 is CASSFGGPYGRNEQFF. The CDR3 DNA reads TGTGCCAGCAGTTTTGGGGGGCCTTATGGGCGCAATGAGCAGTTCTTC.

This chain links TRBV12-3 or TRBV12-4 with TRBJ1-1; D gene uncertain. The V end lost 7 bases, the J end lost 2 bases, and 14 bases lay between the germline ends. This CDR3 comprises 14 residues. CDR3 residues: CASTSDGINTEAFF. The CDR3 coding sequence is TGTGCCAGCACCTCGGACGGAATAAACACTGAAGCTTTCTTT.

The sample holds a few counts of this clonotype. The chain employs TRBV7-2 and TRBJ1-6; possible D gene TRBD1, 6 bases. Germline lookup yields CDR1 SGHTA and CDR2 FQGNSA. This CDR3 is built from 16 residues. Trimming took 5 bases from V and 0 from J, leaving 11 bases between them. The CDR3 sequence: CASSPTGSSYNSPLHF. For the CDR3, the DNA is TGTGCCAGCAGCCCTACAGGGAGCTCCTATAATTCACCCCTCCACTTT.